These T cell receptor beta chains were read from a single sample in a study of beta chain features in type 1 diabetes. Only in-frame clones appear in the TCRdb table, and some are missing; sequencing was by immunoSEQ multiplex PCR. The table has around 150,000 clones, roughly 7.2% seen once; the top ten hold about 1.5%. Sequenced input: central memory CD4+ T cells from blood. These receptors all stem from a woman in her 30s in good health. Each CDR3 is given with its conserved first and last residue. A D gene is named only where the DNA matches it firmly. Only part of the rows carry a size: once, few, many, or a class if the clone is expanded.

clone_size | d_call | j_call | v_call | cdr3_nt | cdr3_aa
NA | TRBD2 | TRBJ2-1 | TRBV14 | TGTGCCAGCAGCCAAAGAGCCGGGACTAGCCCCAATGAGCAGTTCTTC | CASSQRAGTSPNEQFF
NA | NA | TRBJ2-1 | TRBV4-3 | TGCGCCAGCAGAGATATTACAGGGAACAATGAGCAGTTCTTC | CASRDITGNNEQFF
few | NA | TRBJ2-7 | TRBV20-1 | TGCAGTGCTAGAGCCGGGGGTGAGCAGTACTTC | CSARAGGEQYF
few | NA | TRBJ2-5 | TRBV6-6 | TGTGCCAGCAGGCAGGCGGGCAGCCAAGAGACCCAGTACTTC | CASRQAGSQETQYF
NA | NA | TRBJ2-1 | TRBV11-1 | TGTGCCAGCAGCTTACGGCAGGACAGTTACAATGAGCAGTTCTTC | CASSLRQDSYNEQFF
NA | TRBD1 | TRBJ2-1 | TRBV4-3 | TGCGCCAGCAGCCAATTTCCCGGGACAGGGATTGGAGATGAGCAGTTCTTC | CASSQFPGTGIGDEQFF
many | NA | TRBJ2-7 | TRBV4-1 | TGCGCCAGCAGCCAAGAAACGGGGGCCTACGAGCAGTACTTC | CASSQETGAYEQYF
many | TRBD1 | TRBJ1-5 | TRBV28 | TGTGCCAGCAGTTTAAGGGAGACAGGGGAGCCCCAGCATTTT | CASSLRETGEPQHF
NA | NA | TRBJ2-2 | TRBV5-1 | TGCGCCAGCAGCTTGGGATGGCATCCCCCGAACACCGGGGAGCTGTTTTTT | CASSLGWHPPNTGELFF
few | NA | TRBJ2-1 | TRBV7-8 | TGTGCCAGCAGCTTAACGGGAGCAGGTATGGGTGAGCAGTTCTTC | CASSLTGAGMGEQFF
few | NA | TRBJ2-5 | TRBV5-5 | TGTGCCAGCAGCTTGGGGGTGGAGGAGACCCAGTACTTC | CASSLGVEETQYF
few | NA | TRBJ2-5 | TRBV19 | TGTGCCAGTAGTACTAGAACCATCGGGGAGACCCAGTACTTC | CASSTRTIGETQYF
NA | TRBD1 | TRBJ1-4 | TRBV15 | TGTGCCACCAGCAGAGATACCGGGGACAGGGTTGGTGAAAAACTGTTTTTT | CATSRDTGDRVGEKLFF
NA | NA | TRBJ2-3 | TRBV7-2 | TGTGCCAGCGCCCCTCCGGGAATAGGGACAGATACGCAGTATTTT | CASAPPGIGTDTQYF
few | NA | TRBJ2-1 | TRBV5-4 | TGTGCCAGCAGCTCACCCCCGGGGTCGACCAGGAATGAGCAGTTCTTC | CASSSPPGSTRNEQFF
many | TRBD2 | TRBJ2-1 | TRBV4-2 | TGTGCCAGCAGCCAAGATTCCAGCGGGATCTACAATGAGCAGTTCTTC | CASSQDSSGIYNEQFF
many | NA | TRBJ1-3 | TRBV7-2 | TGTGCCAGCAGCCCTTTACCCAGGACACAAGGAAACACCATATATTTT | CASSPLPRTQGNTIYF
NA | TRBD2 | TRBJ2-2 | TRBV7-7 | TGTGCTAGCAGCTTGGGACTAGCGAACACCGGGGAGCTGTTTTTT | CASSLGLANTGELFF
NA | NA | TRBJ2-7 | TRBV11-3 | TGTGCCAGCAGCTACAGGGAGTCCCTTCGCGAGCAGTACTTC | CASSYRESLREQYF
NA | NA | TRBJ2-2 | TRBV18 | TGTGCCAGCGCCCCAGTCGGAGTAGGCACCGGGGAGCTGTTTTTT | CASAPVGVGTGELFF
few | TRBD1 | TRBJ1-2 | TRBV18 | TGTGCCAGCTCATCCCCTACAGGGGACGGCTACACCTTC | CASSSPTGDGYTF
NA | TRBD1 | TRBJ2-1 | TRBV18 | TGTGCCAGCTCACCAAGTTTGGGACAGGGAGGGAATGAGCAGTTCTTC | CASSPSLGQGGNEQFF
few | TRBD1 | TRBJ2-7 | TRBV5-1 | TGCGCCAGCAGCTCGAGACAGGGTTCCCACGAGCAGTACTTC | CASSSRQGSHEQYF
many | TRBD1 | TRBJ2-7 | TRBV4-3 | TGCGCCAGCAGCCGACGGACAGGGGCCTTGGACGAGCAGTACTTC | CASSRRTGALDEQYF
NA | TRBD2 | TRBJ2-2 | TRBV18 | TGTGCCAGCTCACCCACTAGCGGGAGTGTTTCCGGGGAGCTGTTTTTT | CASSPTSGSVSGELFF
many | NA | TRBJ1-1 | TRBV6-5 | TGTGCCAGCAGCAGGACCTGGACTCGAGCTGAAGCTTTCTTT | CASSRTWTRAEAFF
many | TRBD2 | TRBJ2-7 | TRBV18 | TGTGCCAGCTCACTCACCGGGACTAGGTCTGCCGAGCAGTACTTC | CASSLTGTRSAEQYF
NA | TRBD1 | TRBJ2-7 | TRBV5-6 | TGTGCCAGCAAGCAAACAGGGGGCAGGAACGAGCAGTACTTC | CASKQTGGRNEQYF
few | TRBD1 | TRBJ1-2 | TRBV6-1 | TGTGCCAGCAGTTTAGACCGGGACAGAAACTATGGCTACACCTTC | CASSLDRDRNYGYTF
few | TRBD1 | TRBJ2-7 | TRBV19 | TGTGCCAGTAGTTCGAAGACAGGGAACCAGGATGAGCAGTACTTC | CASSSKTGNQDEQYF
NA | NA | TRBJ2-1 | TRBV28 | TGTGCCAGCAGTTTAGTCGGTGGGCAGTTCTTC | CASSLVGGQFF
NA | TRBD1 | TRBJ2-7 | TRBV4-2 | TGTGCCAGCAGCCGGGGAACTCTGGGACAGGGAGTAACCTACGAGCAGTACTTC | CASSRGTLGQGVTYEQYF
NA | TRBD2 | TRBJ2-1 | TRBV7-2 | TGTGCCAGCAGCACGCGGGGGGGCGCCTACAATGAGCAGTTCTTC | CASSTRGGAYNEQFF
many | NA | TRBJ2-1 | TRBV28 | TGTGCCAGCAGTTCGTTCGACTTGCGGTCCTACAATGAGCAGTTCTTC | CASSSFDLRSYNEQFF
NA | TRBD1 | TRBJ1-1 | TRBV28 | TGTGCCAGCAGTTTATGGTCAGGGGGCTCAAGTGAAGCTTTCTTT | CASSLWSGGSSEAFF
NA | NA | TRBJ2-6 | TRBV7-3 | TGTGCCAGCAGCCTTCCCATGAGGGCGCGGGGGGCCAACGTCCTGACTTTC | CASSLPMRARGANVLTF
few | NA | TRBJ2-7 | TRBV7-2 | TGTGCCAGCAGAGCCTCGGGGTACGAGCAGTACTTC | CASRASGYEQYF
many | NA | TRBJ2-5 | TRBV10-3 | TGTGCCACCAATCTAGCGCCGAGGTCTCAAGAGACCCAGTACTTC | CATNLAPRSQETQYF
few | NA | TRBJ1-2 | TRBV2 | TGTGCCAGCAATCAGGGCCTACGCTATGGCTACACCTTC | CASNQGLRYGYTF
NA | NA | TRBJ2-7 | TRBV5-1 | TGCGCCAGCAAAAAAGGAGCAGTCGACGAGCAGTACTTC | CASKKGAVDEQYF
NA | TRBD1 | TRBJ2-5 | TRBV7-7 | TGTGCTAGCAGCTTAGGGGCAGGGGGAGAGACCCAGTACTTC | CASSLGAGGETQYF
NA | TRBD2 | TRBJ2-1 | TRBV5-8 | TGTGCCAGCAGCCGACTAGCGGGAGTGGGCAATGAGCAGTTCTTC | CASSRLAGVGNEQFF
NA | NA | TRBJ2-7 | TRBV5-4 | TGTGCCAGCAGCGGGGGGACAGACTACGAGCAGTACTTC | CASSGGTDYEQYF
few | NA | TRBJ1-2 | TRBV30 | TGTGCCTGGAGGTTGACAGCAAATGGCTACACCTTC | CAWRLTANGYTF